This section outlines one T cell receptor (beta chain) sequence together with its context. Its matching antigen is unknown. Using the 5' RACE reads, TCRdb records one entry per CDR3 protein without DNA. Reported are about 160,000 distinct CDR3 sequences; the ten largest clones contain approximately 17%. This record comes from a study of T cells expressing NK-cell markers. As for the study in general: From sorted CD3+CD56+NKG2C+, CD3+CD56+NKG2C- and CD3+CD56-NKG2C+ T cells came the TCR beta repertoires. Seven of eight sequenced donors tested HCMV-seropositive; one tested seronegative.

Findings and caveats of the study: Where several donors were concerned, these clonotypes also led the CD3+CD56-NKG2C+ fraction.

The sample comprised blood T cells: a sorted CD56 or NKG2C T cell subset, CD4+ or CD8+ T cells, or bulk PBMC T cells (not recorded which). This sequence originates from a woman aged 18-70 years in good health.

CDR3 sequence: CASSQGTSYTQYF. The chain is built from TRBV4-2 and TRBJ2-3. Germline V lookup: CDR1 LGHNA, CDR2 YNFKEQ. The CDR3 contains 13 residues.